What follows are 3 T cell receptor beta chains derived from one specimen sequenced in a study of glioma-infiltrating T cells. TCR alpha and beta CDR3 regions were amplified from RNA using iRepertoire nested multiplex PCR. TCRdb recomputed calls from the multiplex PCR reads with MiXCR, one row per CDR3 protein. The sample holds about 130,000 distinct CDR3 sequences, roughly a quarter seen once. Specimen: glioma tissue, nonneoplastic brain tissue, or PBMCs (not recorded which). These TCRs come from a human donor with low-grade glioma or glioblastoma, undergoing nonglioma brain surgery, or in good health (not recorded which).

This clonotype was detected ten times or more. The chain carries TRBV20-1 and TRBJ1-2; 7 nucleotides line up with TRBD1. CDR1 and CDR2 (germline): DFQATT, SNEGSKA (reference sequence). The ends lost 3 bases at V and 4 bases at J; junction bases unmatched: 2. The CDR3 length is 12 residues. Here the CDR3 reads CSARQGGYGYTF. The CDR3, as DNA: TGCAGTGCTAGGCAGGGGGGCTATGGCTACACCTTC.

This clonotype was detected many times. V is TRBV6-1 and J is TRBJ2-3; either TRBD1 or TRBD2 may fit D (5 bases each). V dropped 5 bases and J dropped 4 bases, with 10 bases sitting between them. Germline assignment: CDR1 MNHNS and CDR2 SASEGT. This CDR3 region has 13 residues. CDR3 DNA: TGTGCCAGCAGTCAGGGACCTCCAGATACGCAGTATTTT. This gives the protein CASSQGPPDTQYF.

This clonotype has a count of ten or more. The CDR3 nucleotides read TGCGCCAGCAGCCAAGATTGGGGAGCATACAATGAGCAGTTCTTC. It specifies CASSQDWGAYNEQFF. The chain carries TRBV4-1 and TRBJ2-1; possibly TRBD2 for D (5 bases). The CDR3 runs to 15 residues. Germline CDR1 is MGHRA and CDR2 is YSYEKL. V lost 0 bases to trimming and J lost 4 bases, with 10 bases between them.